This T cell receptor beta chain was sequenced during a study of vaccination and CD4 T cells after COVID-19. Study information: Four females and six males made up the convalescents, with two Hispanic. Stimulation of cells relied on overlapping spike peptides derived from SARS-CoV-2, HCoV-NL63, HCoV-OC43 and HCoV-229E.

Treatment here: roughly 10-day PBMC culture with coronavirus spike peptide pools or control peptides (ViraFEST assay). Of note for this clonotype: As yet, its antigen is unknown.

Cultured CD4+ T-cell DNA underwent Oncomine TCR Beta short-read sequencing. One entry per CDR3 protein, called by TCRdb with MiXCR from the PCR reads. The sample has fewer than 15,000 distinct CDR3 sequences, roughly 59% seen once. Findings and caveats of the study: The study found median SARS-CoV-2-reactive clonotypes rising from roughly 19 to 38, not significantly.

The source material was CD4+ T cells from blood, cultured in vitro. The sequence was obtained from a human donor who had recovered from COVID-19.

CDR3 nucleotides: TGTGCCAGCAGTTTATCGGGGACAGATACGCAGTATTTT. Its protein product is CASSLSGTDTQYF. The chain has TRBV28 and TRBJ2-3, with D possibly matching TRBD2 (5 bases). The length of the CDR3 is 13 residues. CDR1 MDHEN and CDR2 SYDVKM come from the germline V gene. Trimming pared 1 base from V and 3 bases from J, leaving 5 bases between.